This is a list of T cell receptor beta chains from one sample in a study of glioma-infiltrating T cells after dendritic cell vaccination. This table comes from immunoSEQ multiplex PCR, and its TCRdb copy is limited to in-frame clones, with some not included. The repertoire holds 50,000 to 75,000 clones, with approximately 81% as singletons. The sequences come from blood, collected after dendritic cell vaccination. These receptors all stem from a human donor with glioblastoma. Each CDR3 is given with its conserved first and last residue.

v_call,j_call,cdr3_aa
TRBV6-6,TRBJ2-2,CASSKDRARDGELFF
TRBV4-2,TRBJ2-2,CASSDKRGANTGELFF
TRBV4-1,TRBJ2-1,CASSQEVQAVRSYNEQFF
TRBV7-9,TRBJ2-5,CASSLGGRTRETQYF
TRBV9,TRBJ2-3,CASSVRRGRVGTDTQYF
TRBV9,TRBJ1-6,CASSVGGSDNSPLHF
TRBV12-2,TRBJ2-6,CASRLNTPGANVLTF
TRBV29-1,TRBJ2-7,CSVRTGSIYEQYF
TRBV28,TRBJ2-5,CASSWGQGGQETQYF
TRBV4-2,TRBJ2-3,CASRLETDTQYF
TRBV7-8,TRBJ1-5,CASSLHPGQGNQPQHF
TRBV5-1,TRBJ2-1,CASSLDGAYEQFF
TRBV4-3,TRBJ2-1,CASSDGQGAWDEQFF
TRBV30,TRBJ2-5,CAWTHRVKDGGYYF
TRBV19,TRBJ1-1,CASSIWSGNTEAFF
TRBV9,TRBJ1-6,CASSVDVASYNSPLHF
TRBV5-1,TRBJ2-7,CASSSGVGDYEQYF
TRBV10-3,TRBJ2-5,CAISVRLAGKETQYF
TRBV18,TRBJ2-1,CASSPPARGGNEQFF
TRBV9,TRBJ1-2,CASSVASAGNGYTF
TRBV19,TRBJ1-5,CASSIMGRRGNQPQHF
TRBV10-1,TRBJ1-5,CASRPDNGNQPQHF
TRBV10-2,TRBJ1-5,CASSLTGGKQPQHF
TRBV29-1,TRBJ1-2,CSVLVFEGAVGGYTF
TRBV6-6,TRBJ2-7,CASSYSSTGVGEQYF
TRBV25-1,TRBJ2-4,CASSETGGSKNIQYF
TRBV6-1,TRBJ1-6,CASSKDDREYSPLHF
TRBV5-1,TRBJ2-7,CASNNQGVEPREQYF
TRBV19,TRBJ1-5,CASSIGGASLQPQHF
TRBV6-6,TRBJ2-2,CASRESAHNTGELFF
TRBV10-1,TRBJ2-3,CASSDWLAGDDTQYF
TRBV6-5,TRBJ1-1,CASSYTGGANTEAFF
TRBV6-6,TRBJ2-7,CASRYTGVEKGEQYF
TRBV4-1,TRBJ1-2,CASSQVQGPPPLEGDGYTF
TRBV25-1,TRBJ1-1,CASSEGRGRYTEAFF
TRBV7-2,NA,CASSLDSGEAYEQYF
TRBV27,TRBJ2-1,CASSLYSGGVYNEQFF